By sample share, the clone carrying this T cell receptor beta chain is large. Its antigen is undetermined. This specimen comes from a study of T cell repertoires in aging, cancer and after chemotherapy. Study context: Approximately 8 million TCR reads were in the whole dataset. Points from the study as a whole: In healthy donors, age-related TCR diversity loss mainly reflected lost richness. Median generation probability rose over the chemotherapy interval in each cancer cohort, suggesting rebound thymic output. No conclusions about immunological memory after chemotherapy can be drawn from the repertoire data.

Germline lookup yields CDR1 SQVTM and CDR2 ANQGSEA. The CDR3 contains 11 residues. V was clipped by 7 bases and J by 7 bases, with 13 bases between them. Amplification of TCR beta used genomic DNA extracted from peripheral blood. TRB rearrangements spanning V, D and J were amplified using mixed TRB-A/B primers. TCRdb reanalysed the multiplex PCR reads using MiXCR and keeps one entry per CDR3 protein. This repertoire shows around 1,300 distinct CDR3 sequences, about 24% found once; its top ten account for 12%. The sample comprised blood. The chain carries TRBV29-1 and TRBJ1-1, with no clear D. This sequence originates from a human donor in good health. CDR3 sequence (DNA): TGCAGCGGTCGAGGCTATAATGAAGCTTTCTTT. Protein sequence: CSGRGYNEAFF.